The present TCR beta chain was sequenced within a study of blood T cell repertoires in COVID-19. Across the study: From the United States, Italy and Spain came samples of acute and convalescent COVID-19. From T cells, B-cell-depleted T cells, or PBMCs came the material, which was cDNA or gDNA.

The CDR3 has 14 residues. The V and J ends lost 5 bases and 3 bases, in that order; junction bases with no gene match: 3. Per the germline V gene, CDR1 is LNHDA and CDR2 is SQIVND (reference sequence). Original data processing: Researchers report that nucleated cell counts were estimated from reference gene primer amplification. The protocol was immunoSEQ multiplex PCR, while the TCRdb copy is restricted to in-frame clones and leaves out a portion. The V and J calls and the clone size are those of that table, but D and trimming were determined from the DNA. The table lists around 50,000 clones, around 79% of them singletons, with roughly a fifth in the top ten.

The chain combines TRBV19 with TRBJ2-3; 9 bases fit TRBD1. Sequencing was carried out using peripheral blood. This TCR came from a human donor with active or convalescent COVID-19. The donor label of this sample is uncertain. CDR3 protein: CASSPGQGTDTQYF. CDR3 in DNA: TGTGCCAGTAGTCCGGGACAGGGAACAGATACGCAGTATTTT.